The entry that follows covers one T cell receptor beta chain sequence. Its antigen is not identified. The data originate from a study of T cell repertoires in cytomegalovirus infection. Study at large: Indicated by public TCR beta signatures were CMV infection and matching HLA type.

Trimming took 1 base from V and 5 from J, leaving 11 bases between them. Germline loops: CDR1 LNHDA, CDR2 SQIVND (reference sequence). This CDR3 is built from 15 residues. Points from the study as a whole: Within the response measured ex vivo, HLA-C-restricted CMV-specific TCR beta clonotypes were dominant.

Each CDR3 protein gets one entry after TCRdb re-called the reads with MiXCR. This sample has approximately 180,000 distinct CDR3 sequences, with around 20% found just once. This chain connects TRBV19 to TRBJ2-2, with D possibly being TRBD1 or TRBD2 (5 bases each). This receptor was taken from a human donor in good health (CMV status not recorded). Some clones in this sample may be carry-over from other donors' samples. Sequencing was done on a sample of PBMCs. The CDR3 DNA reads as TGTGCCAGTAGTATAGGGGGCGGGCGGACCGGGGAGCTGTTTTTT. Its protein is CASSIGGGRTGELFF.